The T cell receptor beta chain under discussion was sequenced for a study of cytomegalovirus exposure and HLA in healthy donors. The study, taken as a whole, reports: Later analysis demonstrated an association between a missense DCLRE1C variant and TCR beta V- and J-gene trimming.

About this clone: As yet, its antigen is unknown.

The CDR3 totals 16 residues. The germline CDR1 and CDR2 sequences are SGHRS and YFSETQ. The V and J ends lost 0 bases and 4 bases, in that order; junction bases with no gene match: 3. It was with 60 Vbeta and 13 Jbeta primers that the PCR ran. Here immunoSEQ multiplex PCR was the method, and the copy in TCRdb shows in-frame clones only, minus some. Recorded for this sample: about 140,000 clones. The origin of this receptor is a woman aged 18 to 35 in good health and CMV-seronegative. The J gene is TRBJ2-2, the V gene TRBV5-1; 10 bases align to TRBD2. Sequenced input: PBMCs. Here the CDR3 DNA reads TGCGCCAGCAGCTTGGCTAGCGGGAGATCCACCGGGGAGCTGTTTTTT. It is translated as CASSLASGRSTGELFF.